A selection of T cell receptor beta chains follows, all from one sample in a study of blood T cell repertoires in COVID-19. The repertoire was sequenced with immunoSEQ multiplex PCR; TCRdb's copy has only in-frame clones and lacks some. The sample yields 25,000 to 30,000 clones, 94% seen once. Sequencing was carried out using peripheral blood. Every receptor here comes from a human donor with active COVID-19. The donor label of this sample is uncertain. Both conserved end residues are part of each CDR3. The D gene is left open where the match is weak.

D,V,J,CDR3
TRBD2,TRBV5-4,TRBJ2-1,CASSSDSSGSSYNEQFF
.,TRBV12-5,TRBJ1-2,CASGLPSGQTGYTF
.,TRBV5-1,TRBJ2-7,CASSLGPPGYEQYF
.,TRBV28,TRBJ2-5,CASSPGIARRYQETQYF
.,TRBV6-5,TRBJ2-1,CASRWDSSSYNEQFF
TRBD2,TRBV3-1/TRBV3-2,TRBJ2-1,CASSQVTSGPYNEQFF
.,TRBV11-2,TRBJ1-5,CASSFAGSNQPQHF
TRBD1,TRBV19,TRBJ1-1,CASSTLQGPNTEAFF
.,TRBV29-1,TRBJ1-1,CSVEVRGGTEAFF
.,TRBV10-1,TRBJ2-3,CASRRAATDTQYF
.,TRBV24-1,TRBJ2-1,CATSDSDRNMKNEQFF
.,TRBV19,TRBJ1-5,CATNGGGSNQPQHF
.,TRBV6-2/TRBV6-3,TRBJ2-7,CASSYFSNYEQYF
TRBD1,TRBV5-8,TRBJ1-6,CASSGTRGHWNSPLHF
TRBD1,TRBV30,TRBJ1-4,CAWSGDRGGTNEKLFF
TRBD1,TRBV5-1,TRBJ2-5,CASSPGQQETQYF
TRBD1,TRBV7-8,TRBJ2-5,CASSLTGTGTQETQYF
.,TRBV4-3,TRBJ2-7,CASSQEARLGYEQYF
TRBD2,TRBV30,TRBJ2-1,CAWRTSGPNEQFF